The rows below give T cell receptor beta chains drawn from one sample of a study of cytomegalovirus exposure and HLA in healthy donors. Repertoires were generated with immunoSEQ multiplex PCR, while TCRdb's copy carries only in-frame clones and drops some. The table records about 98,000 clones, around 68% of them present only once. The sample taken for sequencing was PBMCs. These receptors all stem from a female donor in good health and CMV-seronegative. Both conserved end residues are part of each CDR3. Each record gives: CDR3 protein, CDR3 DNA, J gene, clone size, D gene, V gene, CDR3 length. D genes are given only for firm matches. For some rows the clone size is stated as once, few or many, or as a class when expanded; others skip it.

CDR3: CASSPGQGWTEAFF
DNA: TGTGCCAGCAGCCCGGGACAGGGATGGACTGAAGCTTTCTTT
J: TRBJ1-1
size: .
D: TRBD1
V: TRBV5-4
length: 14

CDR3: CASNPGGSNTEAFF
DNA: TGTGCCAGCAACCCAGGGGGGTCGAACACTGAAGCTTTCTTT
J: TRBJ1-1
size: .
D: TRBD1
V: TRBV28
length: 14

CDR3: CASSVGGKGTGELFF
DNA: TGTGCCAGCAGCGTGGGGGGTAAGGGCACCGGGGAGCTGTTTTTT
J: TRBJ2-2
size: .
D: .
V: TRBV9
length: 15

CDR3: CASGSGVPYEQYF
DNA: TGTGCCAGTGGCAGCGGGGTCCCCTACGAGCAGTACTTC
J: TRBJ2-7
size: .
D: TRBD2
V: TRBV19
length: 13

CDR3: CASSFIGGGSPLHF
DNA: TGTGCCAGCAGCTTCATCGGGGGAGGTTCACCCCTCCACTTT
J: TRBJ1-6
size: .
D: .
V: TRBV5-6
length: 14

CDR3: CASSLVQGDEAFF
DNA: TGTGCCAGCAGCTTGGTACAGGGTGATGAAGCTTTCTTT
J: TRBJ1-1
size: medium-sized
D: .
V: TRBV5-6
length: 13

CDR3: CSARDSYEQYF
DNA: TGCAGTGCTAGGGACTCCTACGAGCAGTACTTC
J: TRBJ2-7
size: .
D: .
V: TRBV20-1
length: 11

CDR3: CASSRGGNRNQPQHF
DNA: TGTGCCAGCAGTCGGGGGGGGAATCGGAATCAGCCCCAGCATTTT
J: TRBJ1-5
size: .
D: .
V: TRBV2
length: 15

CDR3: CASSPRLVNNEQFF
DNA: TGTGCCAGCAGCCCGCGACTAGTGAATAATGAGCAGTTCTTC
J: TRBJ2-1
size: .
D: .
V: TRBV13
length: 14

CDR3: CASSDPRTGGYEQYF
DNA: TGTGCCAGCAGTGACCCCCGGACAGGGGGCTACGAGCAGTACTTC
J: TRBJ2-7
size: .
D: TRBD1
V: TRBV2
length: 15

CDR3: CASTAGQDNYGYTF
DNA: TGTGCCAGCACCGCGGGACAGGATAACTATGGCTACACCTTC
J: TRBJ1-2
size: few
D: TRBD1
V: TRBV7-9
length: 14